One and the same sample provided the 19 T cell receptor beta chains below, sequenced in a study of blood T cell repertoires in COVID-19. Clones were read by immunoSEQ multiplex PCR, and TCRdb kept only the in-frame ones, dropping some. The sample holds tens of thousands of clones; roughly nine tenths are singletons and the top ten take roughly 1.7%. Material for sequencing was peripheral blood. All receptors come from a man in his 60s with acute or convalescent COVID-19.

The CDR3 sequence is CASSLQGNQPQHF. The CDR3, as DNA: TGTGCCAGCAGTTTACAGGGAAATCAGCCCCAGCATTTT. The chain couples TRBV6-5 to TRBJ1-5; perhaps TRBD1 as D (6 bases). The CDR3 runs to 13 residues. The V and J ends lost 4 bases and 4 bases respectively, with 8 bases between them. From germline, CDR1 is MNHEY and CDR2 SVGAGI.

The rearrangement links TRBV3-1 (or the pseudogene TRBV3-2) to TRBJ1-2; D is unresolved. The CDR3 has 15 residues. With 0 bases removed from V and 7 bases from J, the gap between germline ends came to 15 bases. Per the germline V gene, CDR1 is LGHDT and CDR2 is YNNKEL (reference sequence). CDR3 DNA: TGTGCCAGCAGCCAAGATTCCAGCGGATCTATTGGCTACACCTTC. The encoded protein is CASSQDSSGSIGYTF.

The chain carries TRBV5-6 and TRBJ2-7, with D perhaps matching TRBD1 (6 bases). V was clipped by 8 bases and J by 3 bases, with 15 bases between them. Germline V lookup: CDR1 SGHDT, CDR2 YYEEEE. The CDR3 is 13 residues long. CDR3 nucleotide sequence: TGTGCCAGACCCGGCAGGGGCAACTACGAGCAGTACTTC. Its protein is CARPGRGNYEQYF.

CDR3 nucleotides: TGCAGTGCTAGTCTACCCCAAAACACCGGGGAGCTGTTTTTT. Translation gives CSASLPQNTGELFF. The gene calls are TRBV20-1 and TRBJ2-2; D remains unclear. Trimming removed 3 bases from V and 2 bases from J, with 10 bases in between. CDR3 length: 14 residues. Germline CDR1 DFQATT, CDR2 SNEGSKA (reference sequence).

The V gene is TRBV3-1 (or the pseudogene TRBV3-2), the J gene TRBJ1-1, with unresolved D. Trimming took 4 bases from V and 1 from J, leaving 10 bases between them. Looked up from germline, CDR1 is LGHDT and CDR2 is YNNKEL (reference sequence). The CDR3 sequence is 14 residues long. Here the CDR3 reads CASSPPTENTEAFF. CDR3 in DNA: TGTGCCAGCAGCCCCCCAACAGAGAACACTGAAGCTTTCTTT.

A single count supports this clone. The rearrangement links TRBV5-6 to TRBJ2-5; D might be TRBD1 (5 bases). CDR1 is SGHDT, CDR2 YYEEEE, per germline. V shed 4 bases and J shed 3 bases, with 16 bases lying between them. CDR3 length: 15 residues. The CDR3 loop reads CASSPPSRDEETQYF. DNA for the CDR3: TGTGCCAGCAGCCCCCCGTCCAGGGATGAAGAGACCCAGTACTTC.

This chain connects TRBV10-3 to TRBJ2-7; 7 positions agree with TRBD2. CDR1 and CDR2 from the germline V gene are ENHRY and SYGVKD. After removal of 0 bases from V and 6 bases from J, the junction contained 5 bases not matched to a gene. The CDR3 consists of 14 residues. The CDR3 DNA is TGTGCCATCAGTGAGTCTTTAGCGGGTCCCGAGCAGTACTTC. Its protein product is CAISESLAGPEQYF.

The chain uses TRBV5-1 and TRBJ2-1; 13 positions match TRBD2. V lost 4 bases and J lost 8; bases outside the gene matches: 6. The CDR3 is 15 amino acids. Per germline, CDR1 SGHRS and CDR2 YFSETQ. DNA for the CDR3: TGCGCCAGCAGCCCCGGGACTAGCGGGAACGATGAGCAGTTCTTC. The encoded protein is CASSPGTSGNDEQFF.

The chain recombines TRBV24-1 with TRBJ1-1, with D unresolved. Trimming stripped 3 bases from V and 1 base from J, with 5 bases between. CDR1 is KGHDR and CDR2 is SFDVKD in the germline V gene. The CDR3 extends over 13 amino acids. CDR3 coding DNA: TGTGCCACCAGTGATGAGGGGAACACTGAAGCTTTCTTT. Protein: CATSDEGNTEAFF.

This chain uses TRBV7-6 with TRBJ1-5; a weak D match, TRBD1 (6 bases). In germline, CDR1 is SGHVS, CDR2 FNYEAQ. Trimming took off 2 bases at V and 11 bases at J, with 13 bases between the two ends. The CDR3 is 13 amino acids. In DNA, the CDR3 is TGTGCCAGCAGCTTATCGGATCAGGGGACCCAGCATTTT. The encoded protein is CASSLSDQGTQHF.

The chain links TRBV28 to TRBJ1-6; the match to TRBD1 covers 9 bases. The germline gives CDR1 MDHEN, CDR2 SYDVKM. The CDR3 extends over 15 amino acids. With 5 bases clipped from V and 8 bases from J, the junction kept 7 bases outside the gene matches. CDR3 region: CASSPRDREYSPLHF. CDR3 sequence (DNA): TGTGCCAGCAGTCCGCGGGACAGGGAATATTCACCCCTCCACTTT.

V and J are TRBV28 and TRBJ2-7; 9 positions match TRBD1. Losses at the gene ends were 11 bases for V and 5 bases for J; bases not matched to a gene: 10. In germline, CDR1 is MDHEN, CDR2 SYDVKM. The CDR3 has 13 amino acids. The CDR3 sequence: CAVFGTGLNEQYF. For the CDR3, the DNA is TGTGCCGTCTTCGGGACAGGGTTGAACGAGCAGTACTTC.

This chain links TRBV27 with TRBJ1-5; a possible D gene is TRBD1 (6 bases). Germline CDR1 MNHEY, CDR2 SMNVEV (reference sequence). CDR3 length equals 14 residues. The V and J ends lost 6 bases and 4 bases respectively, with 13 bases between them. The CDR3 DNA is TGTGCCAGCAGCCTTGTGCAGGGGAATCAGCCCCAGCATTTT. It is translated as CASSLVQGNQPQHF.

The chain has TRBV9 and TRBJ2-3; possible D gene TRBD1, 5 bases. Germline CDR1 is SGDLS and CDR2 is YYNGEE. V was clipped by 0 bases and J by 8 bases, with 16 bases between them. CDR3 length equals 15 residues. CDR3 amino acids: CASSVASGGHGTQYF. The CDR3 bases are TGTGCCAGCAGCGTAGCTAGTGGCGGACACGGTACGCAGTATTTT.

V gene TRBV19 combines with J gene TRBJ2-1; 10 bases line up with TRBD1. Germline V CDR1 and CDR2: LNHDA, SQIVND (reference sequence). Germline trimming cut 6 bases from V and 5 bases from J; bases unmatched to any gene: 7. The CDR3 has 15 amino acids. The CDR3 loop is CASRGGQGINNEQFF. DNA of the CDR3: TGTGCCAGTAGAGGGGGACAGGGGATAAACAATGAGCAGTTCTTC.

The CDR3 coding sequence is TGTGCCAGCAGCCAGGGGAGGACTAGCGGGGATCAAGAGACCCAGTACTTC. Protein sequence: CASSQGRTSGDQETQYF. The gene calls are TRBV4-2 and TRBJ2-5; 12 bases are a match to TRBD2. J was trimmed by 2 bases and V by 3 bases; bases with no gene match: 7. This CDR3 has 17 residues. Per the germline V gene, CDR1 is LGHNA and CDR2 is YNFKEQ.

This CDR3 is CATSDPETGADRQYF. The CDR3 DNA sequence: TGTGCCACCAGTGATCCCGAGACAGGGGCGGACCGACAGTACTTC. The chain recombines TRBV24-1 with TRBJ2-7; 8 positions match TRBD1. The CDR3 extends over 15 amino acids. The V and J ends lost 3 bases and 10 bases, in that order; junction bases with no gene match: 13. Germline V gives CDR1 KGHDR, CDR2 SFDVKD.

This chain uses TRBV6-2 or TRBV6-3 with TRBJ2-1, with 7 bases lining up with TRBD2. From germline, CDR1 is MNHEY and CDR2 SVGEGT. CDR3 length equals 16 residues. Trimming removed 4 bases from V and 2 bases from J; junction bases left unmatched: 8. The CDR3 region is CASSSWTSRTYNEQFF. The CDR3 nucleotides read TGTGCCAGCAGTTCGTGGACTAGTCGGACCTACAATGAGCAGTTCTTC.

The V gene is TRBV19, the J gene TRBJ2-5; D possibly corresponds to TRBD2 (5 bases). V shed 3 bases and J shed 5 bases, with 7 bases lying between them. CDR3 length: 12 amino acids. Per the germline V gene, CDR1 is LNHDA and CDR2 is SQIVND (reference sequence). CDR3 nucleotide sequence: TGTGCCAGTAGTATTTCGGGGGAGACCCAGTACTTC. Translation gives CASSISGETQYF. Using reference TRBV19 and TRBJ2-5 for the parts outside the CDR3, the full variable domain is DGGITQSPKYLFRKEGQNVTLSCEQNLNHDAMYWYRQDPGQGLRLIYYSQIVNDFQKGDIAEGYSVSREKKESFPLTVTSAQKNPTAFYLCASSISGETQYFGPGTRLLVL.